The 4 T cell receptor beta chains listed next were all sequenced from one sample in a study of T cells in Graves' hyperthyroidism and ophthalmopathy. Regions amplified from RNA transcripts were the TCR beta CDR3 regions. A set of HTBI primers served as the primers for a first-round RT-PCR of the TCR CDR3. TCRdb recomputed calls from the multiplex PCR reads with MiXCR, one row per CDR3 protein. The sample lists under 350,000 distinct CDR3 sequences, about an eighth seen once, with roughly 7.9% in the top ten. The sequenced sample consisted of blood. All receptors come from a middle-aged woman with Graves' hyperthyroidism.

This clonotype was seen at least ten times. The rearrangement links TRBV3-1 to TRBJ2-7; the D is unclear. Germline CDR1 LGHDT, CDR2 YNNKEL (reference sequence). The CDR3 has 14 amino acids. V gave up 10 bases and J gave up 2 bases, with 18 bases separating them. The CDR3, as DNA: TGTGCCATCCCCGATGGACGAGACGCCTACGAGCAGTACTTC. It codes for CAIPDGRDAYEQYF.

This clonotype was found many times. This chain uses TRBV7-6 with TRBJ2-1; 7 bases fit TRBD2. The CDR3 sequence is 15 residues long. V gave up 5 bases and J gave up 4 bases; unmatched junction bases: 8. Germline values: CDR1 SGHVS, CDR2 FNYEAQ. Here the CDR3 reads CASSLDSGPYNEQFF. The CDR3 DNA follows: TGTGCCAGCAGCCTTGATAGCGGGCCATACAATGAGCAGTTCTTC.

The gene calls are TRBV3-1 and TRBJ2-7; no firm D call. Germline V gene lookup returns CDR1 LGHDT and CDR2 YNNKEL (reference sequence). Trimming took 4 bases from V and 6 from J, leaving 10 bases between them. The length of the CDR3 is 12 residues. The CDR3 DNA reads as TGTGCCAGCAGCCGCTTCAGTAGCGAGCAGTACTTC. It translates to CASSRFSSEQYF.

V and J are TRBV19 and TRBJ1-2; weak D call: TRBD1 (5 bases). CDR3 length: 15 residues. V dropped 4 bases and J dropped 2 bases, with 14 bases sitting between them. Germline CDR1 LNHDA, CDR2 SQIVND (reference sequence). CDR3 loop: CASSSTRDGNYGYTF. DNA for the CDR3: TGTGCCAGTAGTAGCACCCGGGACGGAAACTATGGCTACACCTTC.